Each of the 17 T cell receptor beta chains below was sequenced from the same sample in a study of OX40 agonist ivuxolimab in advanced cancers. The method was the immunoSEQ multiplex PCR assay. Drawn from immuneACCESS, this table holds only the in-frame rearrangements with V and J called that TCRdb kept. Clones are partly lost; checked studies trace under half to an unresolved V gene and leave the rest unexplained. The sample table lists 15,000 to 20,000 clones, around 85% of them with a count of one. In total, the top ten clones hold approximately 60% of the sample. Here the sequenced sample was CD4+ or CD8+ T cells sorted from blood, taken in a trial of the OX40 agonist ivuxolimab. The receptor set was obtained from an adult with an advanced solid tumor such as melanoma, head and neck, liver or kidney cancer.

This chain uses TRBV11-3 with TRBJ2-1, with D tentatively TRBD2 (5 bases). V lost 5 bases and J 0 bases, leaving 23 bases between the germline ends. The CDR3 extends over 19 amino acids. Germline loops: CDR1 SGHNT, CDR2 YENEEA. CDR3 protein: CASSPGPRRRKSSYNEQFF. For the CDR3, the DNA is TGTGCCAGCAGCCCTGGACCGCGGAGGAGGAAAAGCTCCTACAATGAGCAGTTCTTC.

This chain connects TRBV19 to TRBJ1-2; 11 nucleotides agree with TRBD1. The germline CDR1 and CDR2 sequences are LNHDA and SQIVND (reference sequence). The CDR3 loop spans 17 amino acids. Trimming removed 5 bases from V and 8 bases from J; junction bases left unmatched: 16. CDR3 region: CASSVNIAGTGGSGYTF. CDR3 bases: TGTGCCAGTAGTGTGAACATTGCCGGGACAGGGGGAAGCGGCTACACCTTC.

The chain employs TRBV6-5 and TRBJ1-1; no reliable D call. V gave up 0 bases and J gave up 6 bases, with 5 bases separating them. This CDR3 has 12 amino acids. Germline-derived CDR1 and CDR2 are MNHEY and SVGAGI. The CDR3 loop reads CASSYSLAEAFF. The CDR3 DNA reads TGTGCCAGCAGTTACTCGTTGGCTGAAGCTTTCTTT.

This sequence joins TRBV6-5 and TRBJ2-1; D is unclear. V dropped 0 bases and J dropped 5 bases, with 2 bases sitting between them. Germline values: CDR1 MNHEY, CDR2 SVGAGI. The CDR3 totals 12 residues. CDR3 nucleotides: TGTGCCAGCAGTTACTCTCACAATGAGCAGTTCTTC. Translating it yields CASSYSHNEQFF.

V usage is TRBV30 and J usage is TRBJ2-1; a possible D gene is TRBD1 (5 bases). This CDR3 has 16 residues. With 4 bases removed from V and 4 bases from J, the gap between germline ends came to 20 bases. CDR1 is GTSNPN and CDR2 is SVGIG in the germline V gene (reference sequence). CDR3 DNA sequence: TGTGCCTGGATAACAGGCCTTCCAACATTTTACAATGAGCAGTTCTTC. It is translated as CAWITGLPTFYNEQFF.

The rearrangement links TRBV7-9 to TRBJ1-1, with D maybe TRBD1 (5 bases). Germline CDR1 SEHNR, CDR2 FQNEAQ (reference sequence). The V and J ends lost 7 bases and 1 base respectively, with 7 bases between them. This CDR3 has 12 amino acids. DNA of the CDR3: TGTGCCAGCATAGGGACGAACACTGAAGCTTTCTTT. This encodes CASIGTNTEAFF.

The rearrangement uses TRBV29-1 and TRBJ1-2; 8 nucleotides agree with TRBD1. Germline CDR1 and CDR2: SQVTM and ANQGSEA. This CDR3 is 13 amino acids long. The V gene end was trimmed by 7 bases and the J gene end by 5 bases; junction bases not matched to a gene: 9. Here the CDR3 DNA reads TGCAGCGCCCGGACAGGGCAGTGGTATGGCTACACCTTC. It encodes CSARTGQWYGYTF.

This clone was detected only a few times. The chain joins TRBV19 to TRBJ2-1, with TRBD2 matching 11 bases. Germline CDR1 LNHDA, CDR2 SQIVND (reference sequence). This CDR3 is 15 amino acids long. The ends lost 1 base at V and 7 bases at J; junction bases unmatched: 3. DNA of the CDR3: TGTGCCAGTAGTATAGGAGCTAGCGGGGGGAATGAGCAGTTCTTC. Translation gives CASSIGASGGNEQFF. Combining the CDR3 with reference TRBV19 and TRBJ2-1 gives the whole variable domain DGGITQSPKYLFRKEGQNVTLSCEQNLNHDAMYWYRQDPGQGLRLIYYSQIVNDFQKGDIAEGYSVSREKKESFPLTVTSAQKNPTAFYLCASSIGASGGNEQFFGPGTRLTVL.

This clone has just one count. V and J are TRBV19 and TRBJ2-7, with D tentatively TRBD2 (5 bases). V dropped 6 bases and J dropped 0 bases, with 15 bases sitting between them. This CDR3 spans 15 amino acids. The germline V gene has CDR1 LNHDA and CDR2 SQIVND (reference sequence). The CDR3 coding sequence is TGTGCCAGTAGCCGGTGGGGTGGAGGCTCCTACGAGCAGTACTTC. Residues: CASSRWGGGSYEQYF.

The J gene is TRBJ2-1, the V gene TRBV7-9; a possible D gene is TRBD2 (6 bases). From germline, CDR1 is SEHNR and CDR2 FQNEAQ (reference sequence). This CDR3 is built from 9 residues. The CDR3 is CAWGDEQFF. CDR3 nucleotide sequence: TGTGCTTGGGGGGATGAGCAGTTCTTC.

The chain couples TRBV9 to TRBJ2-2; D is unresolved. The CDR3 has 12 amino acids. CDR1 is SGDLS, CDR2 YYNGEE, per germline. Deletions cut 4 bases from V and 6 bases from J, with 7 bases between. The CDR3, as DNA: TGTGCCAGCAGCTATGGACCCGGGGAGCTGTTTTTT. Amino acid sequence: CASSYGPGELFF.

As concerns this clone: A read error may produce the germline difference seen at one junction end. The chain carries TRBV7-7 and TRBJ2-1; either TRBD1 or TRBD2 may supply D (5 bases each). CDR3 size: 15 residues. Germline lookup yields CDR1 SSHAT and CDR2 FNYEAQ (reference sequence). The CDR3 coding sequence is TGTGCTAGCAGCTCGGGACCGGGCGCCTACAATGAGCAGTTCTTC. It specifies CASSSGPGAYNEQFF. Drawing the rest from reference TRBV7-7 and TRBJ2-1, the complete variable domain is GAGVSQSPRYKVTKRGQDVTLRCDPISSHATLYWYQQALGQGPEFLTYFNYEAQPDKSGLPSDRFSAERPEGSISTLTIQRTEQRDSAMYRCASSSGPGAYNEQFFGPGTRLTVL.

This rearrangement joins TRBV6-1 to TRBJ2-7, with 9 nucleotides matching TRBD2. V shed 2 bases and J 6 bases; nucleotides not matched to a gene: 11. Per germline, CDR1 MNHNS and CDR2 SASEGT. The CDR3 loop spans 16 amino acids. DNA of the CDR3: TGTGCCAGCAGTGAATGGGGCGCTAGCGGGAAATTCGAGCAGTACTTC. This translates into CASSEWGASGKFEQYF.

The chain is built from TRBV14 and TRBJ2-5; no clear D gene. CDR3 length: 14 residues. Germline lookup yields CDR1 SGHDN and CDR2 FVKESK. With 3 bases removed from V and 1 base from J, the gap between germline ends came to 9 bases. In nucleotides, the CDR3 is TGTGCCAGCAGCCAGGGGTACAGCCAAGAGACCCAGTACTTC. It codes for CASSQGYSQETQYF.

The rearrangement uses TRBV10-3 and TRBJ2-7, with a tentative D call TRBD1 (5 bases). Trimming shortened V by 5 bases and J by 1 base, and 6 bases separated the two germline ends. This CDR3 region has 12 residues. The germline CDR1 and CDR2 sequences are ENHRY and SYGVKD. The CDR3, as DNA: TGTGCCATCAGTCAGGGTTCCTACGAGCAGTACTTC. It translates to CAISQGSYEQYF.

The table lists this clone with a count of one. J is TRBJ2-2 and V is TRBV21-1; the table assigns TRBD2, which was not confirmed against the DNA. TRBV21-1 is classified as a pseudogene. CDR3 length: 16 residues. CDR3 in amino acids: CASSLAVTANTGELFF. The CDR3 DNA is TGTGCCAGCAGTTTAGCGGTTACCGCGAACACCGGGGAGCTGTTTTTT.

V and J are TRBV7-9 and TRBJ1-5; the D is unclear. The CDR3 runs 13 residues. The germline V and J ends were trimmed by 11 bases and 3 bases, with 14 bases remaining between them. Per germline, CDR1 SEHNR and CDR2 FQNEAQ (reference sequence). The chain's CDR3 is CASEGGNNQPQHF. CDR3 DNA sequence: TGTGCCTCCGAAGGAGGAAACAATCAGCCCCAGCATTTT. Together with reference TRBV7-9 and TRBJ1-5, the CDR3 gives the full variable domain: DTGVSQNPRHKITKRGQNVTFRCDPISEHNRLYWYRQTLGQGPEFLTYFQNEAQLEKSRLLSDRFSAERPKGSFSTLEIQRTEQGDSAMYLCASEGGNNQPQHFGDGTRLSIL.